The 3 T cell receptor beta chains presented below share a single source sample, sequenced in a study of regulatory T cells in long-lasting Graves disease. iRepertoire HTBI primers and Arm-PCR of CDR3 regions built TCR beta libraries. TCRdb called the multiplex PCR reads again in MiXCR, with one record for every CDR3 protein. The sample has hundreds of thousands of distinct CDR3 sequences; around 15% are singletons. Time point given: newly diagnosed GD, antithyroid drugs for less than 3 months. The TCR library was made from RNA extracted from PBMCs. These data also featured in a second study, about T cells in Graves' hyperthyroidism and ophthalmopathy.

The source was peripheral blood mononuclear cells (PBMCs), collected at new diagnosis, from a patient treated with antithyroid drugs. The receptors originated from a woman aged 25 to 39 with Graves disease.

This clonotype was counted ten times or more. The V call is TRBV7-8, the J call TRBJ2-5, with a weak D call TRBD1 (5 bases). The CDR3 runs to 14 residues. Germline V CDR1 and CDR2: SGHVS, FQNEAQ. V lost 4 bases to trimming and J lost 0 bases, with 9 bases between them. The CDR3 protein is CASSSTGYQETQYF. CDR3 nucleotides: TGTGCCAGCAGCTCCACAGGCTACCAAGAGACCCAGTACTTC.

This clonotype was recorded at least ten times. V gene TRBV7-2 combines with J gene TRBJ2-7; TRBD2 agrees at 9 bases. CDR3 length: 16 residues. Germline trimming cut 5 bases from V and 1 base from J; bases unmatched to any gene: 9. CDR1 and CDR2 (germline): SGHTA, FQGNSA. In DNA form, the CDR3 reads TGTGCCAGCAGCGCGGGGGGGTCAGAGGGATCCTACGAGCAGTACTTC. It is translated as CASSAGGSEGSYEQYF.

This clonotype was recorded many times. DNA of the CDR3: TGTGCCAGCGGGGCCGTTGAACTAGCGGGAGTTACCACCGGGGAGCTGTTTTTT. Translated, it gives CASGAVELAGVTTGELFF. The chain recombines TRBV27 with TRBJ2-2; 11 positions agree with TRBD2. V gave up 8 bases and J gave up 4 bases; unmatched junction bases: 15. CDR1 and CDR2 (germline): MNHEY, SMNVEV (reference sequence). The CDR3 covers 18 residues.